What follows are 15 T cell receptor beta chains derived from one specimen sequenced in a study of T cells in Graves' hyperthyroidism and ophthalmopathy (dated by TCRdb to the late 2010s). Library construction relied on multiplex PCR. Sequenced using an Illumina HiSeq 2000. Amplification of TCR beta CDR3 regions was carried out from RNA transcripts. The TCR CDR3 was subjected to a first round of RT-PCR using the HTBI primer set and the Qiagen OneStep RT-PCR kit. TCRdb reworked the public reads: Q25 trimming with fastp, MiXCR clone assembly, productive beta chains retained. Duplicate CDR3 protein sequences are folded into a single record with the most common DNA and genes. The sample profile shows roughly 500,000 distinct CDR3 sequences; approximately 16% of them were found once. The ten largest clonotypes hold about 29% of the sample. The sample consisted of blood. These receptors all stem from a woman in her twenties or thirties with Graves' ophthalmopathy.

The chain recombines TRBV9 with TRBJ2-5; 9 positions match TRBD2. The length of the CDR3 is 14 residues. Per the germline V gene, CDR1 is SGDLS and CDR2 is YYNGEE. J was trimmed by 9 bases and V by 3 bases; bases with no gene match: 9. The CDR3 reads CASSASGEPGAQYF. The CDR3 DNA reads as TGTGCCAGCAGCGCTAGCGGGGAACCAGGAGCCCAGTACTTC. Drawing the rest from reference TRBV9 and TRBJ2-5, the complete variable domain is DSGVTQTPKHLITATGQRVTLRCSPRSGDLSVYWYQQSLDQGLQFLIQYYNGEERAKGNILERFSAQQFPDLHSELNLSSLELGDSALYFCASSASGEPGAQYFGPGTRLLVL.

This sequence joins TRBV20-1 and TRBJ2-5; possibly TRBD2 for D (5 bases). Germline V CDR1 and CDR2: DFQATT, SNEGSKA (reference sequence). The CDR3 totals 13 residues. Trimming took 0 bases from V and 7 from J, leaving 12 bases between them. The CDR3 DNA reads as TGCAGTGCTAGAGATTACGGTGAGGGGACCCAGTACTTC. This encodes CSARDYGEGTQYF.

In its sample, this clonotype was seen many times. V and J are TRBV27 and TRBJ2-1; D tentatively reads TRBD1 or TRBD2 (5 bases each). The CDR3 consists of 14 residues. Looked up from germline, CDR1 is MNHEY and CDR2 is SMNVEV (reference sequence). The germline V and J ends were trimmed by 2 bases and 3 bases, with 8 bases remaining between them. CDR3 nucleotides: TGTGCCAGCAGTTTACTGGGGGACTACAATGAGCAGTTCTTC. Encoded protein: CASSLLGDYNEQFF.

This clonotype turned up a few times. Since a much larger clone is just one base distant, this may be a read error. The V gene is TRBV3-1, the J gene TRBJ2-1; TRBD2 matches 9 bases. Germline loops: CDR1 LGHDT, CDR2 YNNKEL (reference sequence). The CDR3 is 15 residues long. CDR3 sequence reads: CAGSQVAGELNEQFF. The CDR3 DNA is TGTGCCGGCAGCCAAGTAGCGGGAGAGCTCAATGAGCAGTTCTTC.

This clonotype was recorded only once. The chain has TRBV5-4 and TRBJ2-1, with 8 bases aligning to TRBD2. With V trimmed by 2 bases and J by 0 bases, 7 bases remained unmatched. The CDR3 is 17 residues long. CDR1 is SGHNT, CDR2 YYREEE, per germline (reference sequence). The CDR3 region is CASSLPKLAASYNEQFF. CDR3 in DNA: TGTGCCAGCAGCTTACCCAAACTAGCGGCCTCCTACAATGAGCAGTTCTTC.

This clonotype was recorded at least ten times. The chain combines TRBV6-1 with TRBJ1-5; D is unclear. V was pared by 7 bases and J by 11 bases, with 21 bases between. Germline values: CDR1 MNHNS, CDR2 SASEGT. This CDR3 spans 14 amino acids. CDR3 sequence (DNA): TGTGCCAGCAATAAGGACCGGGCTAATTTAGCCCAGCATTTT. It is translated as CASNKDRANLAQHF.

This clonotype has a count of ten or more. The rearrangement uses TRBV9 and TRBJ2-1; D may correspond to TRBD1 or TRBD2 (6 bases each). The CDR3 has 12 amino acids. V was pared by 8 bases and J by 10 bases, with 16 bases between. CDR1 is SGDLS, CDR2 YYNGEE, per germline. CDR3 region: CASSVGGTEQFF. DNA for the CDR3: TGTGCCAGTAGTGTAGGGGGGACAGAGCAGTTCTTC.

There are many counts of this clonotype. J is TRBJ2-7 and V is TRBV27; the D is unclear. CDR3 length: 12 amino acids. Germline V CDR1 and CDR2: MNHEY, SMNVEV (reference sequence). V was shortened by 8 bases and J by 7 bases, with 15 bases between the two germline ends. In DNA form, the CDR3 reads TGTGCCAGCGGCCCGGTGACCGGGGAGCAGTACTTC. This sequence encodes CASGPVTGEQYF.

In its sample, this clonotype was seen many times. The chain employs TRBV28 and TRBJ2-7; 8 positions match TRBD1. Germline-derived CDR1 and CDR2 are MDHEN and SYDVKM. The CDR3 runs 14 residues. V shed 6 bases, J shed 6 bases, and the junction held 10 bases outside the gene matches. The CDR3 DNA reads as TGTGCCAGCAGGTGGGGTGCAGGGGGCGGCGAGCAGTACTTC. Translated: CASRWGAGGGEQYF.

This clonotype was detected only a few times. J is TRBJ2-2 and V is TRBV20-1, with 11 bases lining up with TRBD2. The germline V gene encodes CDR1 DFQATT and CDR2 SNEGSKA (reference sequence). The CDR3 length is 16 residues. Germline trimming cut 4 bases from V and 4 bases from J; bases unmatched to any gene: 8. This CDR3 is CSAKTGLAVPTGELFF. The CDR3 nucleotides are TGCAGTGCTAAAACGGGACTAGCGGTACCCACCGGGGAGCTGTTTTTT.

This clonotype was counted ten times or more. This chain links TRBV20-1 with TRBJ2-7; 10 bases map to TRBD1. Trimming cost V 6 bases and J 5 bases; bases outside gene matches: 4. CDR1 DFQATT and CDR2 SNEGSKA come from the germline V gene (reference sequence). This CDR3 region has 12 residues. The CDR3 loop reads CSAWTGGDEQYF. The DNA of the CDR3 is TGCAGTGCGTGGACAGGGGGTGACGAGCAGTACTTC.

The chain joins TRBV20-1 to TRBJ2-6; D ambiguous. This CDR3 has 18 residues. Trimming stripped 1 base from V and 0 bases from J, with 16 bases between. Germline CDR1 DFQATT, CDR2 SNEGSKA (reference sequence). As DNA, the CDR3 is TGCAGTGCTAGAGTGCCTATCGGTTTGAGCTCTGGGGCCAACGTCCTGACTTTC. As protein: CSARVPIGLSSGANVLTF.

This clonotype was counted many times. The rearrangement joins TRBV4-1 to TRBJ2-7; 10 bases map to TRBD1. Germline V gene sequence: CDR1 MGHRA, CDR2 YSYEKL. The CDR3 runs to 15 residues. Trimming took 2 bases from V and 3 from J; bases not matched to a gene: 4. The CDR3 nucleotides are TGCGCCAGCAGCCAATCTAGGACAGGGGGCTACGAGCAGTACTTC. Its translation: CASSQSRTGGYEQYF.

The rearrangement joins TRBV29-1 to TRBJ2-3; 8 bases agree with TRBD1. From germline, CDR1 is SQVTM and CDR2 ANQGSEA. V gave up 0 bases and J gave up 7 bases; unmatched junction bases: 9. This CDR3 is built from 15 residues. CDR3 amino acids: CSVEDRRTGIYTQYF. The DNA of the CDR3 is TGCAGCGTTGAAGATAGGAGGACAGGGATTTATACGCAGTATTTT.

This clonotype was picked up many times. V is TRBV2 and J is TRBJ2-2; D might be TRBD1 (5 bases). V was cut by 2 bases and J by 0 bases, with 10 bases left in between. CDR1 is SNHLY, CDR2 FYNNEI, per germline. This CDR3 is built from 16 residues. CDR3 residues: CASSERGQTNTGELFF. The DNA of the CDR3 is TGTGCCAGCAGTGAACGCGGACAAACGAACACCGGGGAGCTGTTTTTT.